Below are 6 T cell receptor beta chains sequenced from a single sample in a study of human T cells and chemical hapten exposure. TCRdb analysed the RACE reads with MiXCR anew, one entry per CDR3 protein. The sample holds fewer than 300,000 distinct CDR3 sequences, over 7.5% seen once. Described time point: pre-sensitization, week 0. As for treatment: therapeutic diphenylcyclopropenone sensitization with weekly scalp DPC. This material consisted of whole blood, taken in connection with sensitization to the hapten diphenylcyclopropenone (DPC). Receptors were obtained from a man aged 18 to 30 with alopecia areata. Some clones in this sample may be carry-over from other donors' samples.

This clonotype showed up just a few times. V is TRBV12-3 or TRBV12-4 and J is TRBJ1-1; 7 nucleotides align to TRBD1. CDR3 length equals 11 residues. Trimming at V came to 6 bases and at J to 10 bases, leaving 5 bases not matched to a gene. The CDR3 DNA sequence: TGTGCCAGCAGAAAAACAGGGGTAGCTTTCTTT. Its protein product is CASRKTGVAFF.

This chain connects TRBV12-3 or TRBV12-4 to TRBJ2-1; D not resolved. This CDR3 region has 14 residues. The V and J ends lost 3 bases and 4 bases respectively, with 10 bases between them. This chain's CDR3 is CASSFPAIYNEQFF. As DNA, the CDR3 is TGTGCCAGCAGTTTCCCAGCGATATACAATGAGCAGTTCTTC.

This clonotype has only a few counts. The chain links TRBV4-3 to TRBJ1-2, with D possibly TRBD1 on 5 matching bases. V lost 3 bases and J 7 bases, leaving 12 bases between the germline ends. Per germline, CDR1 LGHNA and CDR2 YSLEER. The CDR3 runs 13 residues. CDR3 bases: TGCGCCAGCAGCCATCCCGGCGGGGGTGGCTACACCTTC. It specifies CASSHPGGGGYTF.

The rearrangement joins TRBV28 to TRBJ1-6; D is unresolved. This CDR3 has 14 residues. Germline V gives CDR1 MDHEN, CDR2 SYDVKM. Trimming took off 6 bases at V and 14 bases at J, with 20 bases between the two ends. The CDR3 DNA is TGTGCCAGCAGCCTGGACGGATACTCTCCGGCCCTCCACTTT. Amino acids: CASSLDGYSPALHF.

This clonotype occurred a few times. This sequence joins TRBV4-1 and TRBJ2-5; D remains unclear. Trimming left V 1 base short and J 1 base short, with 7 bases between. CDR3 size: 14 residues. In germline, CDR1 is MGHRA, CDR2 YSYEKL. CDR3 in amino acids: CASSQAAAQETQYF. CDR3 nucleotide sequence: TGCGCCAGCAGCCAAGCGGCTGCCCAAGAGACCCAGTACTTC.

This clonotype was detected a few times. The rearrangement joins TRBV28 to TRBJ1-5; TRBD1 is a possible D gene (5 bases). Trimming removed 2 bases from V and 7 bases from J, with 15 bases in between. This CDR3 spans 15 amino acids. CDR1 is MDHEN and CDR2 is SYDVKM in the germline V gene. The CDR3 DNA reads TGTGCCAGCAGTTTAGTGGACAAAAGCCTGCAGCCCCAGCATTTT. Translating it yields CASSLVDKSLQPQHF. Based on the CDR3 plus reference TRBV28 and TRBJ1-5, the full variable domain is DVKVTQSSRYLVKRTGEKVFLECVQDMDHENMFWYRQDPGLGLRLIYFSYDVKMKEKGDIPEGYSVSREKKERFSLILESASTNQTSMYLCASSLVDKSLQPQHFGDGTRLSIL.